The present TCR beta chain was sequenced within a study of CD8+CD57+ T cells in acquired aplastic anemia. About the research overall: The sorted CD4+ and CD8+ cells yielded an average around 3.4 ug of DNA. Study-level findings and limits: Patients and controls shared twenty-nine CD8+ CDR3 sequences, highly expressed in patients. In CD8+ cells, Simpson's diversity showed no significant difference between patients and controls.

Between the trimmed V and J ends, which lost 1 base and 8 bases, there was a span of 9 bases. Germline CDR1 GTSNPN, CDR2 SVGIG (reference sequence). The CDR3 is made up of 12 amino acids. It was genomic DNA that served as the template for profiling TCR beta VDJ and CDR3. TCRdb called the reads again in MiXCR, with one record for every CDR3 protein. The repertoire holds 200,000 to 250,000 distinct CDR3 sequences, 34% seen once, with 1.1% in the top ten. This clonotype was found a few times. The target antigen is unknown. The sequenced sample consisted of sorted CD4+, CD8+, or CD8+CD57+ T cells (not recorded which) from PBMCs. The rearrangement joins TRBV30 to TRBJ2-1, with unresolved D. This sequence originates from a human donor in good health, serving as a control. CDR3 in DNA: TGTGCCTGGAGTGGCCAGCGCTATGAGCAGTTCTTC. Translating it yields CAWSGQRYEQFF.